Given below is one T cell receptor beta chain in context. Per the original methods: Amplified reference gene primers provided the basis for estimating nucleated cell counts. Assay used: immunoSEQ multiplex PCR; TCRdb lists only in-frame clones, some missing. V and J calls and clone size are copied from that table; D and trimming were computed from the DNA. The sample consists of roughly 41,000 clones, around 89% of them appearing once. The source of the sample is a study of blood T cell repertoires in COVID-19. Overall study: The United States, Italy and Spain provided the acute and convalescent COVID-19 samples. PBMCs, B-cell-depleted T cells, or T cells provided the cDNA or gDNA that made up the material.

The V gene end was trimmed by 4 bases and the J gene end by 3 bases; junction bases not matched to a gene: 13. This CDR3 spans 16 amino acids. Germline V lookup: CDR1 SGDLS, CDR2 YYNGEE. The material sequenced was peripheral blood. This TCR came from a human donor in a cohort sampled during active COVID-19. V and J are TRBV9 and TRBJ2-7; 7 bases fit TRBD2. The CDR3 coding sequence is TGTGCCAGCAGCCCCCGGGGCGGGGGAGGAATCTACGAGCAGTACTTC. It translates to CASSPRGGGGIYEQYF.